This entry describes one T cell receptor beta chain. The target antigen is unknown. Treatment in this sample: oral pan-JAK inhibitor, 5-10 mg twice daily. The sample originates from a study of CD8+ T cells in alopecia areata. Study in general: The SALT score measured affected scalp surface percentage in treated patients.

Following RNA extraction, reverse transcription yielded cDNA that acted as the sequencing template. The repertoire was sequenced with immunoSEQ multiplex PCR; TCRdb's copy has only in-frame clones and lacks some. The sample yields 210,000 or so clones, 66% seen once. The CDR3 is 11 amino acids. Trimming took 5 bases from V and 0 from J, leaving 2 bases between them. Germline V gene lookup returns CDR1 GTSNPN and CDR2 SVGIG (reference sequence). Regarding the study as a whole: In scalp and blood during tofacitinib, many expanded lesional clones persisted.

The source material was CD4+ T cells sorted from blood, sampled at week 44, from a patient treated with tofacitinib. V usage is TRBV30 and J usage is TRBJ1-3; D is ambiguous. This receptor was identified in a human donor with alopecia areata. In nucleotides, the CDR3 is TGTGCCTGGGACTCTGGAAACACCATATATTTT. Amino acid sequence: CAWDSGNTIYF.